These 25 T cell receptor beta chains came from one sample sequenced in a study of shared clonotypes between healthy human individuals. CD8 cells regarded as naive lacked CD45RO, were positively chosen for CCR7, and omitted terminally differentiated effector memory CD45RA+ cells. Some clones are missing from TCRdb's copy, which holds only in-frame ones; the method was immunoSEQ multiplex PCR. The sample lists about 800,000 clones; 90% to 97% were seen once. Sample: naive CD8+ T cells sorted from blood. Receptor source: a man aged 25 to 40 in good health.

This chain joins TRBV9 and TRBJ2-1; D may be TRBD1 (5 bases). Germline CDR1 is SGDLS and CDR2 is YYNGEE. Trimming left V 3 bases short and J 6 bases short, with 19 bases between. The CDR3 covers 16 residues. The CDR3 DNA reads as TGTGCCAGCAGCGGACAATCAGGGATTTTGGGCAATGAGCAGTTCTTC. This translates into CASSGQSGILGNEQFF.

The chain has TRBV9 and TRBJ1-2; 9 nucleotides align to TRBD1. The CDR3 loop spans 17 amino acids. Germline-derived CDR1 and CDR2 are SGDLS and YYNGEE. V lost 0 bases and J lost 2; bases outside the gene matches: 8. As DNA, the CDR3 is TGTGCCAGCAGCGTAGGGGGACAGGGACATAAAAACTATGGCTACACCTTC. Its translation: CASSVGGQGHKNYGYTF.

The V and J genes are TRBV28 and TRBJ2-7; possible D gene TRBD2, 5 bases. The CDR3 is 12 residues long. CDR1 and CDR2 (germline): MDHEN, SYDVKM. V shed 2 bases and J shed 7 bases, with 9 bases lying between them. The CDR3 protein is CASSLVSGEQYF. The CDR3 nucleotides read TGTGCCAGCAGTTTAGTTTCGGGGGAGCAGTACTTC.

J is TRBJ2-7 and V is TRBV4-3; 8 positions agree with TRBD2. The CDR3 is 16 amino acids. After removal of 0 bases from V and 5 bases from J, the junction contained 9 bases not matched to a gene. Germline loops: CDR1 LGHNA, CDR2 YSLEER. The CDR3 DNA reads TGCGCCAGCAGCCAAGATCGTGGAAGCGGGAGCCACGAGCAGTACTTC. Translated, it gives CASSQDRGSGSHEQYF.

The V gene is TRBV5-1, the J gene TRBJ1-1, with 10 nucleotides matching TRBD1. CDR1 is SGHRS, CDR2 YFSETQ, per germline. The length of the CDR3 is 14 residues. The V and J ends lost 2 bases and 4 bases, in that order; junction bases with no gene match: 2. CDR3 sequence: CASSFRDRGTEAFF. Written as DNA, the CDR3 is TGCGCCAGCAGCTTTAGGGACAGGGGCACTGAAGCTTTCTTT.

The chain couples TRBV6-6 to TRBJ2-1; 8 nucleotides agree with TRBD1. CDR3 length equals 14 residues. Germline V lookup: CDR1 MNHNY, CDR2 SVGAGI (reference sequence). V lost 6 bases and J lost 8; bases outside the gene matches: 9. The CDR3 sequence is CASRYRGFRDEQFF. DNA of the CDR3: TGTGCCAGCAGATACAGGGGGTTTAGGGATGAGCAGTTCTTC.

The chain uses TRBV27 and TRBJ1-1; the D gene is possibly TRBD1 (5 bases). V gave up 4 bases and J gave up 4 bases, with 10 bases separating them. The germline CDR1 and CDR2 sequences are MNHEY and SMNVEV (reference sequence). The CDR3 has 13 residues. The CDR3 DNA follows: TGTGCCAGCAGTTGGGGCCAAACCACTGAAGCTTTCTTT. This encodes CASSWGQTTEAFF.

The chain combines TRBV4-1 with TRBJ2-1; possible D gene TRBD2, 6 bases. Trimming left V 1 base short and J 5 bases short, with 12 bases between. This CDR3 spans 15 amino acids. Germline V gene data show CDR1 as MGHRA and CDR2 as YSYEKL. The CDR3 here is CASSQVQRADNEQFF. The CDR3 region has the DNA TGCGCCAGCAGCCAAGTTCAGCGGGCTGACAATGAGCAGTTCTTC.

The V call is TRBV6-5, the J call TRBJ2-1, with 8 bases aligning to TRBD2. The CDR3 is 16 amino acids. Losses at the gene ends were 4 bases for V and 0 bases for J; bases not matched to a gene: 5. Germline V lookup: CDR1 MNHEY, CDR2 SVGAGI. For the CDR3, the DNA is TGTGCCAGCAGTTTAACCGGGACTAGCTCCTACAATGAGCAGTTCTTC. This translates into CASSLTGTSSYNEQFF.

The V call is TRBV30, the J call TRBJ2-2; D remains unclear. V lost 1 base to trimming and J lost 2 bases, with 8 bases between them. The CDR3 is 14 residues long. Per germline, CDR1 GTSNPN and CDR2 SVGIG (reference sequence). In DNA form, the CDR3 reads TGTGCCTGGAGTGGAAGCGCCAACACCGGGGAGCTGTTTTTT. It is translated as CAWSGSANTGELFF.

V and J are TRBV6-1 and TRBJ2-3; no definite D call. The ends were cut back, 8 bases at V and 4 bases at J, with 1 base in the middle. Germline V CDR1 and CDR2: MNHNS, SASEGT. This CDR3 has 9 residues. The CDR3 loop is CASADTQYF. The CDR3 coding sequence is TGTGCCAGCGCAGATACGCAGTATTTT.

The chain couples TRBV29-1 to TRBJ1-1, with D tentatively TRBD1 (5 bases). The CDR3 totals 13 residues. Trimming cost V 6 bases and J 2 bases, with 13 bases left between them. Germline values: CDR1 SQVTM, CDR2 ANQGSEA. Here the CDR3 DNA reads TGCAGCGTGATGGGGGATACTAACACTGAAGCTTTCTTT. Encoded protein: CSVMGDTNTEAFF.

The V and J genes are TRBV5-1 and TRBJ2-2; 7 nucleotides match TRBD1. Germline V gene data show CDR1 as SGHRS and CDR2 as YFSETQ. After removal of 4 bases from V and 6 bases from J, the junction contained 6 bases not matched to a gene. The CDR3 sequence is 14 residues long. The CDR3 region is CASSSTGQSGELFF. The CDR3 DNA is TGCGCCAGCAGCAGTACGGGACAGTCCGGGGAGCTGTTTTTT.

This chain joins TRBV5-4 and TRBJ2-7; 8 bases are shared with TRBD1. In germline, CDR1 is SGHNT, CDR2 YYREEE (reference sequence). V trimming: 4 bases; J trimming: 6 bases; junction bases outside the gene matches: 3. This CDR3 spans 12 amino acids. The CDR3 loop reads CASSLGQVEQYF. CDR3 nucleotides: TGTGCCAGCAGCCTGGGACAGGTCGAGCAGTACTTC.

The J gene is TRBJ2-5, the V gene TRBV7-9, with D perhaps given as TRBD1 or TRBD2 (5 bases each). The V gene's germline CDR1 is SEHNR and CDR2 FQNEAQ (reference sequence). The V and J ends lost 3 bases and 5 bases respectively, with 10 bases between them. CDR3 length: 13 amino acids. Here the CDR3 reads CASSLRGVETQYF. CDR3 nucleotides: TGTGCCAGCAGCTTGAGGGGTGTGGAGACCCAGTACTTC.

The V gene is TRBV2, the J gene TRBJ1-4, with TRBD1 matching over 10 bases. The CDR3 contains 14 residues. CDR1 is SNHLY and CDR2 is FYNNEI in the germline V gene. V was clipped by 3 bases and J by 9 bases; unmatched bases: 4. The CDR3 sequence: CASSDPDRGQKLFF. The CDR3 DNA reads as TGTGCCAGCAGTGATCCCGACAGGGGGCAAAAACTGTTTTTT.

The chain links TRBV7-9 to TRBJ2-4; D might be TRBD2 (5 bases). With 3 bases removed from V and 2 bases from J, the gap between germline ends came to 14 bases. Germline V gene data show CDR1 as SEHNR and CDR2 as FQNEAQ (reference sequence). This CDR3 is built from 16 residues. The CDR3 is CASSFDPTGTKNIQYF. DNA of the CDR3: TGTGCCAGCAGCTTTGACCCAACGGGGACCAAAAACATTCAGTACTTC.

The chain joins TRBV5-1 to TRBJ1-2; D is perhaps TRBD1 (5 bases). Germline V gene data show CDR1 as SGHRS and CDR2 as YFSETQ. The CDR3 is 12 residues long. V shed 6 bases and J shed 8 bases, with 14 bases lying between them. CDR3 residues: CASTGLGRGYTF. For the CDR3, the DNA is TGCGCCAGCACTGGACTGGGGCGCGGCTACACCTTC.

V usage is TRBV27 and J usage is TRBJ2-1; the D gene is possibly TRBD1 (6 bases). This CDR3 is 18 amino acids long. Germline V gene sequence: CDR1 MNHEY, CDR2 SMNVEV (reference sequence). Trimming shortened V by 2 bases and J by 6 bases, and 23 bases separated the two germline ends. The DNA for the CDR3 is TGTGCCAGCAGTTTACACAGGGATAATCTCTTTGTCGGCAATGAGCAGTTCTTC. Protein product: CASSLHRDNLFVGNEQFF.

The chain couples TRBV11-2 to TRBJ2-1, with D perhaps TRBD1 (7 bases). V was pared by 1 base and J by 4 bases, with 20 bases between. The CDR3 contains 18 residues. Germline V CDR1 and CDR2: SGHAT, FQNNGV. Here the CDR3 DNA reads TGTGCCAGCAGCTTAGCTCAGGGGGAGGCCTTATATTACAATGAGCAGTTCTTC. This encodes CASSLAQGEALYYNEQFF.

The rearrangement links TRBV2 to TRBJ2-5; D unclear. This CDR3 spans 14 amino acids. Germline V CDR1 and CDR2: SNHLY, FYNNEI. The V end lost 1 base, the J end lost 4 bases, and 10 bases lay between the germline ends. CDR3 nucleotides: TGTGCCAGCAGTGAAGGGACGGTTGGAGAGACCCAGTACTTC. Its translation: CASSEGTVGETQYF.

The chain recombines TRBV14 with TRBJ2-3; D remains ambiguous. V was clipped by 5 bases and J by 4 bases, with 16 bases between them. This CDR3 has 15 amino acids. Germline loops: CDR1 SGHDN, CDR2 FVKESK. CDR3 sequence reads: CASSATWDGADTQYF. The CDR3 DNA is TGTGCCAGCAGCGCCACGTGGGATGGTGCAGATACGCAGTATTTT.

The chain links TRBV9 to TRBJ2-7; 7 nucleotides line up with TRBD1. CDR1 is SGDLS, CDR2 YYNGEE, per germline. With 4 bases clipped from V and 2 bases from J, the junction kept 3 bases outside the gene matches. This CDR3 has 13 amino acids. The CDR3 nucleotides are TGTGCCAGCAGCTCAGGGACAGCCTACGAGCAGTACTTC. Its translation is CASSSGTAYEQYF.

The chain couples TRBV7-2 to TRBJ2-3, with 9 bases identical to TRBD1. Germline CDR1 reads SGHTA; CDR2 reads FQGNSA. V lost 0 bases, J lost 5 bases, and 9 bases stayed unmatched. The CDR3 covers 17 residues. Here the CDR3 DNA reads TGTGCCAGCAGCTTAGCGACAGGGGGATTTATAGGAGATACGCAGTATTTT. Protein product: CASSLATGGFIGDTQYF.

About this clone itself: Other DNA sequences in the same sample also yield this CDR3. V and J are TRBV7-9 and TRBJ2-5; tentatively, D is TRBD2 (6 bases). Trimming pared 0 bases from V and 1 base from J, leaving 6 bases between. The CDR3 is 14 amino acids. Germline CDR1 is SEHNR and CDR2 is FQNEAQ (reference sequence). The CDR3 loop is CASSLAGLQETQYF. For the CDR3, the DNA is TGTGCCAGCAGCTTAGCGGGACTCCAAGAGACCCAGTACTTC.